Listed below are T cell receptor beta chains from one sample, sequenced in a study of CD8 T cells in acute hepatitis C reinfection. Profiled with immunoSEQ multiplex PCR; TCRdb holds only in-frame clones, not every one. The sample holds 38,000 or so clones; more than 75% are singletons and the top ten take less than 0.6%. The material sequenced was naive CD8+ T cells from PBMCs. The receptor source for this set is a man younger than 45 with chronic hepatitis C. Both conserved end residues are part of each CDR3. The D gene is left open where the match is weak.

>14|TRBV7-9|TRBJ2-7|NA
CASSSTGQIYEQYF
TGTGCCAGCAGCTCCACGGGACAAATCTACGAGCAGTACTTC
>12|TRBV19|TRBJ1-2|NA
CASSNGNYGYTF
TGTGCCAGTAGTAATGGGAACTATGGCTACACCTTC
>14|TRBV6-1|TRBJ2-7|TRBD2
CASRRRAGDYEQYF
TGTGCCAGCAGACGTCGGGCGGGAGACTACGAGCAGTACTTC
>14|TRBV30|TRBJ1-5|NA
CASNPGDGNQPQHF
TGTGCCAGTAACCCGGGGGACGGCAATCAGCCCCAGCATTTT
>14|TRBV4-1|TRBJ2-7|NA
CASSQDVPDLEQYF
TGCGCCAGCAGCCAAGATGTGCCTGACCTCGAGCAGTACTTC
>15|TRBV15|TRBJ1-6|NA
CATSKPLGDNSPLHF
TGTGCCACCAGCAAACCTCTGGGGGATAATTCACCCCTCCACTTT
>12|TRBV5-6|TRBJ1-5|NA
CASSRGTQPQHF
TGTGCCAGCAGCCGGGGGACTCAGCCCCAGCATTTT
>14|TRBV19|TRBJ2-3|NA
CASSTRRTQDTQYF
TGTGCCAGTAGTACCAGACGGACGCAGGATACGCAGTATTTT
>15|TRBV9|TRBJ2-7|TRBD2
CASSVEGLAKYEQYF
TGTGCCAGCAGCGTAGAGGGACTAGCGAAATACGAGCAGTACTTC
>16|TRBV6-6|TRBJ1-2|NA
CASREHTGVGDGGYTF
TGTGCCAGCAGAGAACACACCGGGGTTGGAGATGGTGGCTACACCTTC